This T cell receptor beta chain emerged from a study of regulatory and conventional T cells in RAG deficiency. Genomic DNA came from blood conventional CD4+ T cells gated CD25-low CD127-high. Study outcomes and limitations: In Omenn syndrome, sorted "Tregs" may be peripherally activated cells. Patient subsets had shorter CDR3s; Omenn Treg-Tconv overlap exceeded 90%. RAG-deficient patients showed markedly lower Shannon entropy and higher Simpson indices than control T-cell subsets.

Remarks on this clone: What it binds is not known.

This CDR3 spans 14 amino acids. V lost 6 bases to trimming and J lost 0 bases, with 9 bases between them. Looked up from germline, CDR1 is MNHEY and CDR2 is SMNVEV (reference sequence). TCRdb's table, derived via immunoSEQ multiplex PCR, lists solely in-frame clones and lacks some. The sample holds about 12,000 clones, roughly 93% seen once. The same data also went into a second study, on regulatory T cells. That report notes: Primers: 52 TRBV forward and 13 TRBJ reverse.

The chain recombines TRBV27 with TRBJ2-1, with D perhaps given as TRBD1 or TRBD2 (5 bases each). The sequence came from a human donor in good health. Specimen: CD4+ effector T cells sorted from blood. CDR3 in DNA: TGTGCCAGCAGATTGGGGGTCTCCTACAATGAGCAGTTCTTC. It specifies CASRLGVSYNEQFF.